This T cell receptor beta chain came from a study of blood T cell repertoires in COVID-19. Study details: The samples span acute and convalescent COVID-19 from the United States, Italy and Spain. T cells, B-cell-depleted T cells, or PBMCs provided the cDNA or gDNA that served as material.

How the authors handled the data: It was from reference gene primer amplification that nucleated cell counts were estimated. The repertoire was sequenced with immunoSEQ multiplex PCR; TCRdb's copy has only in-frame clones and lacks some. The DNA gave D and trimming, while V, J and clone size come from that table. The table records about 120,000 clones, 85% of them present only once. CDR3 length: 14 amino acids. V was pared by 0 bases and J by 7 bases, with 10 bases between. This chain joins TRBV23-1 and TRBJ1-5; D not certain. TRBV23-1 is an ORF, and what it does is uncertain. The source is a man aged 80 or over with acute or convalescent COVID-19. The sample consisted of peripheral blood. The CDR3 loop is CASSQSAGWQPQHF. The CDR3 DNA sequence: TGCGCCAGCAGTCAATCCGCAGGTTGGCAGCCCCAGCATTTT.